The clone carrying this TCR beta chain was found once. Its antigen remains unknown. The CDR3 covers 15 residues. CDR1 and CDR2 from the germline V gene are LNHDA and SQIVND (reference sequence). Trimming stripped 6 bases from V and 1 base from J, with 13 bases between. This sample stems from a study of chemoradiotherapy in HPV16-positive cancers. Using immunoSEQ multiplex PCR, the repertoire was profiled, and TCRdb retains in-frame clones only, with some absent. This sample has 9,500 to 15,000 clones, with around 70% found just once. Study-wide results and limits: Non-HPV-specific T cells did not expand in tumors during treatment, whereas candidate HPV-specific clones and E7-related motifs did.

This clonotype was sampled from a human donor with HPV-associated anogenital cancer. This sample was taken from a patient who underwent chemoradiotherapy. The genes are TRBV19 and TRBJ2-1; a possible D gene is TRBD1 (5 bases). CDR3 region: CASSPRQNSYNEQFF. The CDR3 nucleotides read TGTGCCAGTAGCCCCCGACAGAATTCCTACAATGAGCAGTTCTTC. Full variable domain (remainder filled in from reference TRBV19 and TRBJ2-1): DGGITQSPKYLFRKEGQNVTLSCEQNLNHDAMYWYRQDPGQGLRLIYYSQIVNDFQKGDIAEGYSVSREKKESFPLTVTSAQKNPTAFYLCASSPRQNSYNEQFFGPGTRLTVL.